This entry is about one TCR beta chain. Germline V gene data show CDR1 as GTSNPN and CDR2 as SVGIG (reference sequence). The CDR3 loop spans 15 amino acids. Trimming at V came to 2 bases and at J to 3 bases, leaving 6 bases not matched to a gene. This sample stems from a study of blood T cell repertoires in COVID-19. At the level of the study: PBMCs, B-cell-depleted T cells, or T cells provided the cDNA or gDNA that made up the material.

Cohort placement rested on clinical history that participants reported themselves. In the source study's methods: Nucleated cell number was recorded as an estimate derived from reference gene primer amplification. Measured with immunoSEQ multiplex PCR; TCRdb has only the in-frame clones, and not every one. For V, J and clone size, that table is used; D and trimming come from the DNA. The data show more than 150,000 clones, around four fifths seen once. The sample was PBMCs or T cells enriched from blood (not recorded which). J is TRBJ1-3 and V is TRBV30, with 8 bases aligning to TRBD1. The sequence came from a woman aged 60 to 75 who had recovered from COVID-19. The CDR3 sequence: CAWSSGGADGNTIYF. Written as DNA, the CDR3 is TGTGCCTGGAGTTCAGGGGGCGCGGATGGAAACACCATATATTTT.